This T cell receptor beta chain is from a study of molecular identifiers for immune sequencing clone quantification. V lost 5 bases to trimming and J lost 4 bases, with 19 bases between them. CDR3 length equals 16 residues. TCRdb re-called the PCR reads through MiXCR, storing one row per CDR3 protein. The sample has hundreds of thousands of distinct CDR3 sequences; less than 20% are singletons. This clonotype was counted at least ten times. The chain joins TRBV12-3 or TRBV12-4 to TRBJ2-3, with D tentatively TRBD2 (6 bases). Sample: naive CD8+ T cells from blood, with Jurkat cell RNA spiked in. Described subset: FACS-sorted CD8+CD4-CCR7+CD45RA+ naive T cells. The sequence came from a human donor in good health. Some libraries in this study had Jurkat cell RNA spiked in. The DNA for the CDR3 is TGTGCCAGCAGTCCCTTGGGGGGTGGCTCGGCAGATACGCAGTATTTT. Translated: CASSPLGGGSADTQYF.